Listed here is a single T cell receptor beta chain. The antigen is undetermined. The data stem from a study of T cells after yellow fever vaccination. Study findings and constraints: Post-booster samples contained most primary-vaccination clones (approximately 96% CD4, about 90% CD8).

One entry per CDR3 protein, called by TCRdb with MiXCR from the 5' RACE reads. This table has 250,000 or so distinct CDR3 sequences, approximately 3.8% appearing once. CDR1 is KGHSH and CDR2 is LQKENI in the germline V gene. With 1 base removed from V and 3 bases from J, the gap between germline ends came to 10 bases. The CDR3 has 15 amino acids. The J gene is TRBJ2-1, the V gene TRBV18; D ambiguous. The sequence was obtained from a young man who received the YFV17D yellow fever vaccine. Source: PBMCs, taken 15 days after the yellow fever booster vaccination. The CDR3 DNA follows: TGTGCCAGCTCACCACTAGGTCAGGACTACAATGAGCAGTTCTTC. Its protein product is CASSPLGQDYNEQFF.